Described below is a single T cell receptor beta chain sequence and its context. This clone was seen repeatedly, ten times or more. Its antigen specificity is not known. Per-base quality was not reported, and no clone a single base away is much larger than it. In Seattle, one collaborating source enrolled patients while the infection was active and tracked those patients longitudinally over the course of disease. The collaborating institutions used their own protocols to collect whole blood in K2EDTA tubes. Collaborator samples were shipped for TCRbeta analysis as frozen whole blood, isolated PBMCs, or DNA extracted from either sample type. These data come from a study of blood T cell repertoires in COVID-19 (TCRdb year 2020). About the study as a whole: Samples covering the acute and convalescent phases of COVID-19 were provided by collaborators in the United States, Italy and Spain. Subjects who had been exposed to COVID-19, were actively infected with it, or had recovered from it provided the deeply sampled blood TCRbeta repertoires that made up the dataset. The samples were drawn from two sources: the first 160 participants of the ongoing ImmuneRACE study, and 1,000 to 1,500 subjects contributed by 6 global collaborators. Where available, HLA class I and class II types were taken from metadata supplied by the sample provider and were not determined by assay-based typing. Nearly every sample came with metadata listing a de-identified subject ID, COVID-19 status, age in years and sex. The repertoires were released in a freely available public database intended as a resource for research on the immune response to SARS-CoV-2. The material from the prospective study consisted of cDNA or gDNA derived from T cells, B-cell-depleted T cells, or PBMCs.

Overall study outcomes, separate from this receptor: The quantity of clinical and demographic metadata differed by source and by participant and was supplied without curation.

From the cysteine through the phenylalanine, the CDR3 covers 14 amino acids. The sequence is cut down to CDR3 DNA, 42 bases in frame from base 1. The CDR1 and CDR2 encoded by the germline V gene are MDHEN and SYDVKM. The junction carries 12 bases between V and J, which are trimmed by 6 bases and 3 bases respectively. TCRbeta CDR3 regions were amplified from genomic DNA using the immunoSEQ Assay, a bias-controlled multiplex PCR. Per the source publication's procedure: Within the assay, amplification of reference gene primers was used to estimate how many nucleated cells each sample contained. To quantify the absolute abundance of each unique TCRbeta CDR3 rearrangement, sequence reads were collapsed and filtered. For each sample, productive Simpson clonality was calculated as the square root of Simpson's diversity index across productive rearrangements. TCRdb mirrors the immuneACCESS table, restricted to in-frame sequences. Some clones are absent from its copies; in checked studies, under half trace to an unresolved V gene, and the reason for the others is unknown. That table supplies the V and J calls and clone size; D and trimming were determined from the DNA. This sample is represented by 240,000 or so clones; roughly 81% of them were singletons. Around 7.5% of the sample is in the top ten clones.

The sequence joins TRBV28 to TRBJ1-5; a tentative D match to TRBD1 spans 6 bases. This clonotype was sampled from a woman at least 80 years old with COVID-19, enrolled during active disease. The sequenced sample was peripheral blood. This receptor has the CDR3 CASRPRDNNQPQHF. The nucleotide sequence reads TGTGCCAGCAGACCCCGGGACAACAATCAGCCCCAGCATTTT.